This TCR beta chain was profiled in a study of vaccination and CD4 T cells after COVID-19. Study overall: Post-COVID draws followed diagnosis by a median about 100 days (range 35 to 161). Study observations and caveats: Spike mono-reactivity was the property of 304 of 307 vaccine-specific clones in convalescent patients.

Time point indicated: late sampling 161 to 241 days after vaccination in three convalescent patients. Treatment of the sample: approximately 10-day PBMC culture with coronavirus spike peptide pools or control peptides (ViraFEST assay). Sequencing of the DNA from cultured CD4+ T cells was carried out with the Oncomine TCR Beta short-read assay. TCRdb analysed the PCR reads with MiXCR anew, one entry per CDR3 protein. In the table there are about 24,000 distinct CDR3 sequences, around 30% of which are singletons. The CDR3 is 14 residues long. V dropped 6 bases and J dropped 4 bases, with 18 bases sitting between them. CDR1 DFQATT and CDR2 SNEGSKA come from the germline V gene (reference sequence). This clonotype was detected a few times. What it binds is unknown.

The sample consisted of CD4+ T cells from blood, cultured in vitro, taken about 7 months after SARS-CoV-2 vaccination. The V and J genes are TRBV20-1 and TRBJ1-1; a weak D match, TRBD1 (5 bases). The clonotype originates from a human donor who had recovered from COVID-19. CDR3 sequence: CSANLGAVGTEAFF. In DNA form, the CDR3 reads TGCAGTGCGAACCTAGGGGCTGTGGGCACTGAAGCTTTCTTT.